The TCR beta chain described here comes from a study of T cells in Graves' hyperthyroidism and ophthalmopathy. Study at large: It was at initial diagnosis, before any treatment, that peripheral blood was collected.

There were TCR beta CDR3 regions amplified from RNA transcripts. A first-round RT-PCR of the TCR CDR3 used the HTBI primer set. TCRdb redid the calling of the multiplex PCR reads with MiXCR, one entry per CDR3 protein. Altogether hundreds of thousands of distinct CDR3 sequences are present, 15% to 20% being singletons, with the ten largest covering over 35%. The study enrolled patients aged 18 to 65 with newly diagnosed hyperthyroidism of under 2 months' duration. Many counts were recorded for this clonotype. The germline gives CDR1 LGHDT, CDR2 YNNKEL (reference sequence). V dropped 1 base and J dropped 6 bases, with 19 bases sitting between them. CDR3 length: 16 amino acids.

Sequencing used blood. The J gene is TRBJ2-7, the V gene TRBV3-1; D is possibly TRBD1 or TRBD2 (6 bases each). This clonotype was sampled from a man between 40 and 49 years old with Graves' hyperthyroidism. DNA for the CDR3: TGTGCCAGCAGCCAAGCAAGGGGGGCCTTCCCCCGCGAGCAGTACTTC. Amino acid sequence: CASSQARGAFPREQYF.